The present T cell receptor (beta chain) was sequenced within a study of blood T cell repertoires in COVID-19 (dated by TCRdb to the early 2020s). At the level of the whole study: Collaborator samples came from the United States, Italy and Spain and covered acute and convalescent phases of COVID-19. Nearly every sample came with metadata listing a de-identified subject ID, COVID-19 status, age in years and sex. The samples were drawn from the first 160 participants of the ongoing ImmuneRACE study and from over 950 subjects provided by 6 global collaborators. The repertoires were released in a freely available public database meant as a resource for research on the immune response to SARS-CoV-2. The material from the prospective study consisted of cDNA or gDNA derived from T cells, B-cell-depleted T cells, or PBMCs. HLA class I and class II types, where available, came from metadata supplied by the sample provider rather than from assay-based typing. The dataset comprised deeply sampled blood TCRbeta repertoires from subjects exposed to, actively infected with, or recovered from COVID-19. The paper as a whole reports these results and caveats: The amount of clinical and demographic metadata varied by source and participant and was provided uncurated.

Its CDR3 holds 16 amino acids, cysteine through phenylalanine. Just the 48-base CDR3 DNA is kept, in frame starting at base 1. CDR1 and CDR2 were assigned from the germline V gene as SGHDT and YYEEEE. Here V drops 1 base and J drops 1 base, and the junction holds 5 bases not matched to any gene. The immunoSEQ Assay, a bias-controlled multiplex PCR, was used to amplify TCRbeta CDR3 regions from genomic DNA. Per the source publication's procedure: Within the assay, amplification of reference gene primers was used to estimate how many nucleated cells each sample contained. To quantify the absolute abundance of each unique TCRbeta CDR3 rearrangement, sequence reads were collapsed and filtered. Productive Simpson clonality was computed per sample as the square root of Simpson's diversity index over productive rearrangements. Drawn from immuneACCESS, this table holds only the in-frame rearrangements with V and J called that TCRdb kept. Clones are partly lost; checked studies trace under half to an unresolved V gene and leave the rest unexplained. The V and J calls and clone size are taken from that table; D and trimming were inferred from the DNA. The sample table holds about 160,000 clones, of which 81% were seen once. In total, the top ten clones hold 11% of the sample.

About this clone itself: Its cognate antigen has yet to be identified. No much larger clone is present one base from it, and per-base qualities are unavailable.

Each collaborating institution followed its own protocols to collect whole blood in K2EDTA tubes. For TCRbeta analysis, collaborator samples were shipped as frozen whole blood, as isolated PBMCs, or as DNA extracted from either sample type. The sequence links TRBV5-6 to TRBJ1-5; 7 central nucleotides agree with TRBD1. The origin of this receptor is a man aged 55-75 years with active or convalescent COVID-19. Sequenced input: peripheral blood. The CDR3 reads as follows: CASSLQQGRSNQPQHF. In nucleotide form, the sequence is TGTGCCAGCAGCTTGCAACAGGGGAGAAGCAATCAGCCCCAGCATTTT.